This TCR beta chain was identified during a study of human T cells and chemical hapten exposure. In regard to this clonotype: The target antigen is unknown. A clone one base away is much larger, so this may be a read error. Without the conserved terminal phenylalanine or tryptophan, this CDR3 likely stems from a read error.

TCRdb passed the RACE reads through MiXCR, listing each CDR3 protein once. The table lists about 380,000 distinct CDR3 sequences, around 5.5% of them singletons. Sample time point: pre-sensitization, week 0. Treatment defined: therapeutic diphenylcyclopropenone sensitization with weekly scalp DPC. Germline CDR1 is MNHEY and CDR2 is SVGAGI. CDR3 length: 14 amino acids. V lost 4 bases to trimming and J lost 1 base, with 10 bases between them. Findings of the study overall: Sensitizing with DPC caused no change in TCRs above 1 in 1000 frequency.

Sequencing was performed on whole blood, taken in connection with sensitization to the hapten diphenylcyclopropenone (DPC). This clonotype was sampled from a woman aged 45-60 years with alopecia areata. Some clones in this sample may be carry-over from other donors' samples. The rearrangement links TRBV6-5 to TRBJ1-1, with D unclear. CDR3 loop: CASSSSLPNTEAFI. CDR3 DNA sequence: TGTGCCAGCAGTTCCTCGTTACCGAACACTGAAGCTTTCATT.